Following are 24 T cell receptor beta chains from one sample sequenced in a study of T cells in Graves' hyperthyroidism and ophthalmopathy. Amplification yielded TCR beta CDR3 regions, with RNA transcripts as the source. Carried out on the TCR CDR3, a first-round RT-PCR used the HTBI primer set. TCRdb recomputed calls from the multiplex PCR reads with MiXCR, one row per CDR3 protein. The repertoire includes about 640,000 distinct CDR3 sequences, around 21% of them detected once, and under 35% sits in the top ten. Sequencing input: blood. These receptors were taken from a man aged 30 to 45 with Graves' ophthalmopathy.

The chain has TRBV20-1 and TRBJ2-7, with 10 bases identical to TRBD2. The CDR3 covers 15 residues. Germline V gene sequence: CDR1 DFQATT, CDR2 SNEGSKA (reference sequence). Trimming at V came to 2 bases and at J to 3 bases, leaving 7 bases not matched to a gene. The CDR3 loop reads CSARSLAGDRYEQYF. CDR3 bases: TGCAGTGCTAGAAGCCTAGCGGGAGATCGCTACGAGCAGTACTTC.

The chain has TRBV28 and TRBJ2-7, with no clear D. The germline V gene encodes CDR1 MDHEN and CDR2 SYDVKM. V was trimmed by 6 bases and J by 2 bases, leaving 11 bases between them. There are 13 residues in the CDR3. The CDR3 sequence is CASRRQRAYEQYF. CDR3 DNA: TGTGCCAGCAGAAGGCAGAGAGCCTACGAGCAGTACTTC.

This clonotype was detected only a few times. The chain combines TRBV19 with TRBJ2-1; 7 bases agree with TRBD2. There are 16 residues in the CDR3. J gave up 0 bases and V 3 bases, and 5 bases lay outside the gene matches. Germline assignment: CDR1 LNHDA and CDR2 SQIVND (reference sequence). CDR3 loop: CASSMLAVSSYNEQFF. The DNA for the CDR3 is TGTGCCAGTAGTATGCTAGCGGTAAGCTCCTACAATGAGCAGTTCTTC.

This clonotype was counted between two and nine times. The chain employs TRBV9 and TRBJ2-3; no clear D gene. V was trimmed by 0 bases and J by 5 bases, leaving 13 bases between them. The CDR3 is made up of 15 amino acids. The germline V gene encodes CDR1 SGDLS and CDR2 YYNGEE. CDR3 DNA sequence: TGTGCCAGCAGCGTAGGGGATAGACTCGGAGATACGCAGTATTTT. Protein product: CASSVGDRLGDTQYF.

V is TRBV6-1 and J is TRBJ2-1; D might be TRBD1 (5 bases). Per the germline V gene, CDR1 is MNHNS and CDR2 is SASEGT. Trimming took 5 bases from V and 4 from J, leaving 12 bases between them. The CDR3 has 14 residues. CDR3 sequence (DNA): TGTGCCAGCAGTTTCAAGACAGATTACAATGAGCAGTTCTTC. Encoded protein: CASSFKTDYNEQFF.

This clonotype was picked up a small number of times. The rearrangement joins TRBV7-2 to TRBJ2-1, with TRBD2 identical over 12 bases. Germline V CDR1 and CDR2: SGHTA, FQGNSA. The CDR3 extends over 17 amino acids. Unmatched junction bases numbered 6, after V lost 5 bases and J lost 1 base. This CDR3 reads CASSPTSGRLSYNEQFF. CDR3 coding DNA: TGTGCCAGCAGCCCCACTAGCGGGAGGCTATCCTACAATGAGCAGTTCTTC.

This clonotype appeared a few times. This rearrangement joins TRBV13 to TRBJ2-7, with 8 bases lining up with TRBD1. Germline-derived CDR1 and CDR2 are PRHDT and FYEKMQ (reference sequence). V lost 3 bases, J lost 3 bases, and 7 bases stayed unmatched. CDR3 length equals 15 residues. For the CDR3, the DNA is TGTGCCAGCAGCTTGGGGACAGGACCACTCTACGAGCAGTACTTC. This sequence encodes CASSLGTGPLYEQYF.

The rearrangement joins TRBV13 to TRBJ2-1, with 14 bases lining up with TRBD2. V was pared by 5 bases and J by 5 bases, with 8 bases of the junction left unmatched. Germline V gives CDR1 PRHDT, CDR2 FYEKMQ (reference sequence). The CDR3 loop spans 17 amino acids. The CDR3 reads CASSPLGLAGANNEQFF. Written as DNA, the CDR3 is TGTGCCAGCAGCCCACTGGGACTAGCGGGGGCGAACAATGAGCAGTTCTTC.

The sample holds a few counts of this clonotype. The J gene is TRBJ2-7, the V gene TRBV5-8; no definite D call. CDR3 length: 15 amino acids. V lost 0 bases and J 4 bases, leaving 14 bases between the germline ends. The germline CDR1 and CDR2 sequences are SGHTS and YDEGEE. The CDR3 nucleotides read TGTGCCAGCAGCTTGGGGGCCCCCGGCATGTACGAGCAGTACTTC. This gives the protein CASSLGAPGMYEQYF.

A few counts support this clonotype. J is TRBJ1-5 and V is TRBV19, with 9 nucleotides matching TRBD1. The junction had 7 bases not matched to a gene; V was cut back by 4 bases and J by 6 bases. Germline CDR1 reads LNHDA; CDR2 reads SQIVND (reference sequence). The CDR3 spans 15 residues. CDR3 bases: TGTGCCAGTAGTACCGGACAGGGGAACGGTCAGCCCCAGCATTTT. This encodes CASSTGQGNGQPQHF.

The V and J genes are TRBV28 and TRBJ2-3; D might be TRBD1 (7 bases). Germline assignment: CDR1 MDHEN and CDR2 SYDVKM. The CDR3 totals 14 residues. Between the trimmed V and J ends, which lost 8 bases and 6 bases, there was a span of 18 bases. CDR3 nucleotide sequence: TGTGCCAGCGGGGGGACAGCGCCGCGGGATACGCAGTATTTT. Translating it yields CASGGTAPRDTQYF.

This clonotype was recorded a few times. This sequence joins TRBV6-5 and TRBJ2-7; D remains unclear. Germline V CDR1 and CDR2: MNHEY, SVGAGI. The CDR3 is 12 amino acids. The V end was cut by 2 bases, the J end by 5 bases, with 7 bases between. The CDR3 DNA sequence: TGTGCCAGCAGTTACGGCAGCAACGAGCAGTACTTC. It encodes CASSYGSNEQYF.

The chain links TRBV9 to TRBJ2-1; the D gene could be TRBD1 or TRBD2 (6 bases each). This CDR3 region has 16 residues. Germline assignment: CDR1 SGDLS and CDR2 YYNGEE. V was clipped by 0 bases and J by 9 bases, with 19 bases between them. CDR3 region: CASSVGGTTDGGEQFF. DNA for the CDR3: TGTGCCAGCAGCGTAGGAGGGACAACAGACGGGGGTGAGCAGTTCTTC.

The J gene is TRBJ2-5, the V gene TRBV29-1, with 8 bases identical to TRBD2. V was pared by 6 bases and J by 4 bases, with 7 bases of the junction left unmatched. Germline CDR1 SQVTM, CDR2 ANQGSEA. CDR3 length: 13 residues. CDR3 DNA: TGCAGCGTACGAGGCCGGGAGGGAGAGACCCAGTACTTC. It translates to CSVRGREGETQYF.

This clonotype came up many times. This chain joins TRBV20-1 and TRBJ1-5; D uncertain. The germline gives CDR1 DFQATT, CDR2 SNEGSKA (reference sequence). V was trimmed by 5 bases and J by 2 bases, leaving 13 bases between them. The CDR3 has 14 residues. The CDR3 nucleotides read TGCAGTGCTCACCGGGAAACAGGCAATCAGCCCCAGCATTTT. Protein: CSAHRETGNQPQHF.

Concerning this clonotype: A read error may explain this, as a much larger clone is one base away. The rearrangement links TRBV12-3 or TRBV12-4 to TRBJ1-5, with D possibly matching TRBD1 (6 bases). This CDR3 contains 13 residues. Trimming shortened V by 8 bases and J by 7 bases, and 15 bases separated the two germline ends. For the CDR3, the DNA is TGTGCCAGCGGTTGGGGGCCGGGGCAGCCCCAGCATTTT. Its translation: CASGWGPGQPQHF.

The chain couples TRBV5-5 to TRBJ2-2; D may be TRBD1 or TRBD2 (6 bases each). The CDR3 length is 16 residues. Trimming cost V 6 bases and J 4 bases, with 19 bases left between them. From germline, CDR1 is SGHKS and CDR2 YYEKEE (reference sequence). The CDR3 reads CASTARGGLGTGELFF. The DNA of the CDR3 is TGTGCCAGCACCGCGAGAGGGGGGTTGGGCACCGGGGAGCTGTTTTTT.

CDR3 residues: CSAAGWPDTQYF. The CDR3 nucleotides read TGCAGTGCTGCCGGCTGGCCAGATACGCAGTATTTT. The chain links TRBV20-1 to TRBJ2-3; unclear D gene. The CDR3 covers 12 residues. Trimming cost V 5 bases and J 4 bases, with 10 bases left between them. The germline gives CDR1 DFQATT, CDR2 SNEGSKA (reference sequence).

A single count supports this clonotype. V usage is TRBV19 and J usage is TRBJ1-2; D may be TRBD1 (6 bases). Germline V gene data show CDR1 as LNHDA and CDR2 as SQIVND (reference sequence). V was shortened by 7 bases and J by 8 bases, with 17 bases between the two germline ends. This CDR3 is built from 13 residues. The CDR3 region is CASTAGAGDGYTF. In nucleotides, the CDR3 is TGTGCCAGTACAGCAGGGGCCGGAGACGGCTACACCTTC.

This clonotype was recorded at least ten times. The CDR3 loop reads CASSFSGAGEQYF. The CDR3 DNA is TGTGCCAGCAGCTTTTCAGGGGCCGGCGAGCAGTACTTC. The chain is built from TRBV11-2 and TRBJ2-7, with a possible D match to TRBD1 (6 bases). Trimming took off 3 bases at V and 6 bases at J, with 12 bases between the two ends. The CDR3 extends over 13 amino acids. Germline V gene data show CDR1 as SGHAT and CDR2 as FQNNGV.

The V gene is TRBV20-1, the J gene TRBJ1-6; maybe TRBD1 (5 bases). CDR3 length: 16 amino acids. Germline assignment: CDR1 DFQATT and CDR2 SNEGSKA (reference sequence). Trimming stripped 6 bases from V and 0 bases from J, with 15 bases between. The CDR3 DNA is TGCAGTGCCACCGGGGCGGTGAGCTCCTATAATTCACCCCTCCACTTT. It encodes CSATGAVSSYNSPLHF.

V and J are TRBV2 and TRBJ2-7; no definite D call. The germline V and J ends were trimmed by 6 bases and 2 bases, with 11 bases remaining between them. Germline-derived CDR1 and CDR2 are SNHLY and FYNNEI. This CDR3 has 13 residues. Here the CDR3 DNA reads TGTGCCAGCAGACCGGACGGAACCTACGAGCAGTACTTC. Encoded protein: CASRPDGTYEQYF.

This chain connects TRBV20-1 to TRBJ2-3, with TRBD2 identical over 7 bases. The CDR3 is 14 residues long. V dropped 5 bases and J dropped 3; count of bases not matched to a gene: 8. CDR1 and CDR2 from the germline V gene are DFQATT and SNEGSKA (reference sequence). Here the CDR3 DNA reads TGCAGTGCTCAGAGCGGGGTAGAGACAGATACGCAGTATTTT. Translation: CSAQSGVETDTQYF.

This chain links TRBV19 with TRBJ1-2; tentative D call: TRBD1 (5 bases). CDR1 is LNHDA and CDR2 is SQIVND in the germline V gene (reference sequence). V gave up 5 bases and J gave up 8 bases, with 18 bases separating them. CDR3 size: 14 residues. The CDR3: CASSSRRGDGGYTF. CDR3 nucleotide sequence: TGTGCCAGTAGTTCTCGACGGGGGGATGGCGGCTACACCTTC.